The 23 T cell receptor beta chains below come from one sample, sequenced in a study of T cells in Graves' hyperthyroidism and ophthalmopathy. Authors of the study amplified TCR beta CDR3 regions from RNA transcripts. The HTBI primer set was used in a first-round RT-PCR of the TCR CDR3. One entry per CDR3 protein results from TCRdb running MiXCR on the multiplex PCR reads. The profile shows around 350,000 distinct CDR3 sequences, about 25% of them singletons. The sequencing input was blood. These receptors were obtained from a man aged 50-60 years with Graves' hyperthyroidism.

This rearrangement joins TRBV20-1 to TRBJ2-5, with D hard to call. The CDR3 is 16 residues long. Between the trimmed V and J ends, which lost 0 bases and 4 bases, there was a span of 18 bases. CDR1 is DFQATT and CDR2 is SNEGSKA in the germline V gene (reference sequence). The CDR3 DNA sequence: TGCAGTGCTAGAGATCTTTCTCGGAATAGCTTAGAGACCCAGTACTTC. Translating gives CSARDLSRNSLETQYF.

J is TRBJ2-1 and V is TRBV2; the match to TRBD1 covers 8 bases. This CDR3 is built from 13 residues. V lost 10 bases, J lost 10 bases, and 12 bases stayed unmatched. In germline, CDR1 is SNHLY, CDR2 FYNNEI. The CDR3 DNA reads TGTGCCACTGTCCGGACAGGGAAAGACGAGCAGTTCTTC. It is translated as CATVRTGKDEQFF. Full variable domain (outside the CDR3, taken from reference TRBV2 and TRBJ2-1): EPEVTQTPSHQVTQMGQEVILRCVPISNHLYFYWYRQILGQKVEFLVSFYNNEISEKSEIFDDQFSVERPDGSNFTLKIRSTKLEDSAMYFCATVRTGKDEQFFGPGTRLTVL.

The table lists this clonotype with a few counts. The V gene is TRBV6-5, the J gene TRBJ2-1; 7 bases line up with TRBD1. The V gene end was trimmed by 4 bases and the J gene end by 5 bases; junction bases not matched to a gene: 2. Germline CDR1 reads MNHEY; CDR2 reads SVGAGI. The CDR3 is made up of 13 amino acids. Written as DNA, the CDR3 is TGTGCCAGCAGTTCCGGGACAGACAATGAGCAGTTCTTC. Its protein is CASSSGTDNEQFF.

This clonotype was detected ten times or more. The chain employs TRBV6-1 and TRBJ1-1; D ambiguous. CDR1 and CDR2 from the germline V gene are MNHNS and SASEGT. This CDR3 comprises 10 residues. Between the trimmed V and J ends, which lost 9 bases and 2 bases, there was a span of 4 bases. CDR3 sequence (DNA): TGTGCCAGAGGTAACACTGAAGCTTTCTTT. This gives the protein CARGNTEAFF.

This clonotype came up many times. This sequence joins TRBV6-1 and TRBJ2-1; 7 nucleotides align to TRBD1. CDR3 length: 12 amino acids. V shed 6 bases and J 5 bases; nucleotides not matched to a gene: 1. The germline gives CDR1 MNHNS, CDR2 SASEGT. The DNA of the CDR3 is TGTGCCAGCAGGGGGACAGACAATGAGCAGTTCTTC. Its translation is CASRGTDNEQFF.

A remark on this clonotype: The conserved final phenylalanine or tryptophan is absent from the CDR3, which likely points to a read error. The V call is TRBV28, the J call TRBJ2-7; 11 bases agree with TRBD2. Germline V gene lookup returns CDR1 MDHEN and CDR2 SYDVKM. This CDR3 has 15 amino acids. V shed 5 bases and J 0 bases; nucleotides not matched to a gene: 3. CDR3 sequence (DNA): TGTGCCAGCAGTCCTACTAGCGGGAGCTCCTACGAGCAGTACTCC. The encoded protein is CASSPTSGSSYEQYS.

This clonotype has a count of ten or more. The chain joins TRBV27 to TRBJ2-7, with D perhaps matching TRBD1 (6 bases). The CDR3 totals 14 residues. The germline V and J ends were trimmed by 5 bases and 3 bases, with 14 bases remaining between them. Germline values: CDR1 MNHEY, CDR2 SMNVEV (reference sequence). In DNA form, the CDR3 reads TGTGCCAGCAGTGGAAACAGGGTCGGCTACGAGCAGTACTTC. It codes for CASSGNRVGYEQYF.

The chain employs TRBV2 and TRBJ2-2; perhaps TRBD2 as D (5 bases). CDR3 size: 16 residues. CDR1 is SNHLY and CDR2 is FYNNEI in the germline V gene. Trimming took 6 bases from V and 7 from J, leaving 21 bases between them. In DNA form, the CDR3 reads TGTGCCAGCAGAAAAGGCACTAGAGGAGGAATCGGGGAGCTGTTTTTT. It yields the protein CASRKGTRGGIGELFF.

A note on this clonotype: A single base separates this from a much larger clone, so it may be a read error. CDR3 sequence (DNA): TGCAGTGCTAGCGGGGGACTAGCGAACCCATGGGGCCAAGAGAGCCAGTACTTC. The encoded protein is CSASGGLANPWGQESQYF. The chain couples TRBV20-1 to TRBJ2-5; TRBD2 matches 10 bases. The CDR3 extends over 18 amino acids. Germline V gene sequence: CDR1 DFQATT, CDR2 SNEGSKA (reference sequence).

This clonotype has ten or more counts. This chain links TRBV11-2 with TRBJ2-1; D might be TRBD1 or TRBD2, each matching 5 bases. Germline V gives CDR1 SGHAT, CDR2 FQNNGV. Trimming pared 4 bases from V and 2 bases from J, leaving 12 bases between. The CDR3 loop spans 15 amino acids. The CDR3 DNA is TGTGCCAGCAGCTCCGAGGGGTTGCCCTACAATGAGCAGTTCTTC. Encoded protein: CASSSEGLPYNEQFF.

Only a few counts were recorded for this clonotype. V usage is TRBV2 and J usage is TRBJ2-7; 7 positions match TRBD2. This CDR3 contains 14 residues. J lost 2 bases, V lost 5 bases, and 6 bases had no gene match. Germline CDR1 is SNHLY and CDR2 is FYNNEI. The CDR3 nucleotides are TGTGCCAGCAGTTATGGACTAGGCACCTACGAGCAGTACTTC. Translating it yields CASSYGLGTYEQYF. Based on the CDR3 plus reference TRBV2 and TRBJ2-7, the full variable domain is EPEVTQTPSHQVTQMGQEVILRCVPISNHLYFYWYRQILGQKVEFLVSFYNNEISEKSEIFDDQFSVERPDGSNFTLKIRSTKLEDSAMYFCASSYGLGTYEQYFGPGTRLTVT.

This chain links TRBV7-2 with TRBJ2-5; 16 positions match TRBD2. CDR1 and CDR2 from the germline V gene are SGHTA and FQGNSA. V dropped 3 bases and J dropped 5; count of bases not matched to a gene: 3. The CDR3 is 16 amino acids. In DNA, the CDR3 is TGTGCCAGCAGCTTGGGACTAGCGGGAGGGCGGGAGACCCAGTACTTC. Its translation: CASSLGLAGGRETQYF. Supplemented by reference TRBV7-2 and TRBJ2-5, the full variable domain reads GAGVSQSPSNKVTEKGKDVELRCDPISGHTALYWYRQSLGQGLEFLIYFQGNSAPDKSGLPSDRFSAERTGGSVSTLTIQRTQQEDSAVYLCASSLGLAGGRETQYFGPGTRLLVL.

The chain couples TRBV28 to TRBJ2-7; the match to TRBD2 covers 12 bases. Germline V CDR1 and CDR2: MDHEN, SYDVKM. The CDR3 is 16 amino acids. V lost 10 bases, J lost 6 bases, and 16 bases stayed unmatched. DNA for the CDR3: TGTGCCACCACGGACGCCTCTAGCGGGAGGGGGGTCGAGCAGTACTTC. Its translation: CATTDASSGRGVEQYF.

This clonotype was seen only a few times. One end of the junction varies from germline; a read error may be responsible. The genes are TRBV2 and TRBJ2-1; 8 positions match TRBD2. The germline V gene encodes CDR1 SNHLY and CDR2 FYNNEI. This CDR3 has 15 residues. DNA for the CDR3: TGTGCCAGCAGTGAATTAGCGGGGTCCTACAATGAGCAGCTCTTC. Translating gives CASSELAGSYNEQLF.

The sample holds many counts of this clonotype. The V and J genes are TRBV11-2 and TRBJ2-2, with TRBD2 identical over 9 bases. The V gene end was trimmed by 8 bases and the J gene end by 4 bases; junction bases not matched to a gene: 8. This CDR3 region has 15 residues. Germline V lookup: CDR1 SGHAT, CDR2 FQNNGV. This CDR3 is CASGSGRTITGELFF. CDR3 coding DNA: TGTGCCAGCGGGAGCGGGAGGACAATCACCGGGGAGCTGTTTTTT.

This clonotype was seen only a few times. The rearrangement uses TRBV20-1 and TRBJ2-7; D is possibly TRBD2 (6 bases). The germline V gene has CDR1 DFQATT and CDR2 SNEGSKA (reference sequence). The ends were cut back, 3 bases at V and 2 bases at J, with 14 bases in the middle. This CDR3 contains 14 residues. In nucleotides, the CDR3 is TGCAGTGCTAGTGGCCTCGGACTACCCTACGAGCAGTACTTC. Protein sequence: CSASGLGLPYEQYF.

The V and J genes are TRBV15 and TRBJ2-6; D may be TRBD1 (5 bases). The V and J ends lost 3 bases and 0 bases respectively, with 12 bases between them. CDR3 length: 17 residues. Per germline, CDR1 LNHNV and CDR2 YYDKDF (reference sequence). The CDR3 region has the DNA TGTGCCACCAGCAGCATTAGACAGAGCTCTGGGGCCAACGTCCTGACTTTC. It encodes CATSSIRQSSGANVLTF.

The table lists this clonotype with a few counts. The chain is built from TRBV14 and TRBJ2-3, with TRBD2 identical over 10 bases. There are 17 residues in the CDR3. The trim removed 5 bases at V and 1 base at J, leaving 9 bases unmatched. Germline CDR1 SGHDN, CDR2 FVKESK. The CDR3 loop reads CASSLTSGTSGTDTQYF. The CDR3 DNA reads as TGTGCCAGCAGCTTAACCTCCGGGACTAGCGGCACAGATACGCAGTATTTT. The entire variable domain, with the rest obtained from reference TRBV14 and TRBJ2-3, is as follows: EAGVTQFPSHSVIEKGQTVTLRCDPISGHDNLYWYRRVMGKEIKFLLHFVKESKQDESGMPNNRFLAERTGGTYSTLKVQPAELEDSGVYFCASSLTSGTSGTDTQYFGPGTRLTVL.

In this sample, this clonotype turned up a few times. The V and J genes are TRBV9 and TRBJ2-1; 9 bases agree with TRBD2. CDR1 SGDLS and CDR2 YYNGEE come from the germline V gene. The J segment lost 4 bases and the V segment lost 4 bases, leaving 9 bases of the junction unmatched. The CDR3 is 16 residues long. CDR3 nucleotides: TGTGCCAGCAGCCCATCTCTAGCGGGGAAATACAATGAGCAGTTCTTC. Its protein is CASSPSLAGKYNEQFF. The whole variable domain, remainder taken from reference TRBV9 and TRBJ2-1, is DSGVTQTPKHLITATGQRVTLRCSPRSGDLSVYWYQQSLDQGLQFLIQYYNGEERAKGNILERFSAQQFPDLHSELNLSSLELGDSALYFCASSPSLAGKYNEQFFGPGTRLTVL.

This clonotype has a count of ten or more. The V gene is TRBV20-1, the J gene TRBJ1-1; 8 bases map to TRBD1. V lost 8 bases, J lost 4 bases, and 6 bases stayed unmatched. The germline V gene encodes CDR1 DFQATT and CDR2 SNEGSKA (reference sequence). The CDR3 has 12 amino acids. The CDR3 DNA reads as TGCAGTTCCGCGCAGGGGGCCACTGAAGCTTTCTTT. This codes for CSSAQGATEAFF.

This clonotype was found a few times. The CDR3 loop reads CASSEQDLNTEAFF. The CDR3 nucleotides read TGTGCCAGTAGTGAGCAGGACCTAAACACTGAAGCTTTCTTT. The chain has TRBV19 and TRBJ1-1; D is unclear. The germline gives CDR1 LNHDA, CDR2 SQIVND (reference sequence). This CDR3 has 14 amino acids. V lost 5 bases and J 2 bases, leaving 12 bases between the germline ends. Based on the CDR3 plus reference TRBV19 and TRBJ1-1, the full variable domain is DGGITQSPKYLFRKEGQNVTLSCEQNLNHDAMYWYRQDPGQGLRLIYYSQIVNDFQKGDIAEGYSVSREKKESFPLTVTSAQKNPTAFYLCASSEQDLNTEAFFGQGTRLTVV.

The genes are TRBV19 and TRBJ2-2; D may be TRBD1 (5 bases). The CDR3 has 14 amino acids. The V and J ends lost 10 bases and 5 bases respectively, with 17 bases between them. Germline CDR1 is LNHDA and CDR2 is SQIVND (reference sequence). The CDR3 bases are TGTGCCACCCCACGGGCAGGGAAAACCGGGGAGCTGTTTTTT. Translation gives CATPRAGKTGELFF.

The chain is built from TRBV5-1 and TRBJ2-3; 9 bases match TRBD2. The junction had 6 bases not matched to a gene; V was cut back by 5 bases and J by 2 bases. Looked up from germline, CDR1 is SGHRS and CDR2 is YFSETQ. The CDR3 length is 15 residues. CDR3 protein: CASRTSGEVTDTQYF. The CDR3 DNA is TGCGCCAGCAGGACTAGCGGAGAAGTCACAGATACGCAGTATTTT.